This T cell receptor beta chain was obtained from a study of memory CD4+ T cells and cytomegalovirus serostatus. In the study overall: Of the healthy Belgian adults, 9 or 10 were CMV seropositive and 24 seronegative. Regarding the study as a whole: Suggested: most of the CMV-linked TCR signature lies in CD4+ memory cells. CMV serostatus prediction reached median AUC 0.95, or 0.91 with US-trained model.

Germline CDR1 reads SGHNT; CDR2 reads YENEEA. The CDR3 is made up of 14 amino acids. The ends were cut back, 0 bases at V and 5 bases at J, with 11 bases in the middle. Notes on this clone: Its antigen is undetermined.

Generated by immunoSEQ multiplex PCR, the TCRdb table keeps only in-frame clones and is missing some. The data hold about 53,000 clones, with around 80% observed a single time. The sort gate was single viable CD3+CD4+CD8-CD45RO+ cells for memory CD4+ T cells. CD4+ T cells were isolated by positive magnetic selection. The chain links TRBV11-3 to TRBJ2-7; D may be TRBD1 (5 bases). The receptor was isolated from an adult in good health and CMV-seronegative. The sequencing sample was made of memory CD4+ T cells from blood. CDR3 DNA sequence: TGTGCCAGCAGCTTAGATCGGGCAGGGCACGAGCAGTACTTC. Translation gives CASSLDRAGHEQYF.